In its sample, the clone carrying this T cell receptor beta chain was seen many times. Its cognate antigen is unknown. The data were obtained in a study of T-cell memory formation after mild COVID-19. Study summary: Largely donor-specific TCR clusters were found.

Whole-study results and caveats: Proof of SARS-CoV-2 specificity was absent for the second-wave clones that crested on day 37. Clones that contracted from day 15 to 85 were balanced CD4/CD8, while later expanders leaned CD4+.

cDNA libraries for TCR alpha and TCR beta, carrying sample barcodes and UMIs, came from 5'RACE with constant-segment primers. TCRdb passed the 5' RACE reads through MiXCR, listing each CDR3 protein once. The sample consists of about 340,000 distinct CDR3 sequences, roughly 14% of them appearing once. The ends were cut back, 3 bases at V and 0 bases at J, with 6 bases in the middle. The germline V gene has CDR1 SNHLY and CDR2 FYNNEI. The CDR3 is made up of 14 amino acids. Sequenced sample: PBMCs or a T cell subset sorted from them (not recorded which). This chain links TRBV2 with TRBJ2-4; TRBD2 might be the D (5 bases). This TCR was sampled from a man aged 18 to 35 who had mild COVID-19 (a few samples of this study predate the infection). Cell type and time point are not known. CDR3 nucleotides: TGTGCCAGCAGTGACGGACTAGCCAAAAACATTCAGTACTTC. It is translated as CASSDGLAKNIQYF.